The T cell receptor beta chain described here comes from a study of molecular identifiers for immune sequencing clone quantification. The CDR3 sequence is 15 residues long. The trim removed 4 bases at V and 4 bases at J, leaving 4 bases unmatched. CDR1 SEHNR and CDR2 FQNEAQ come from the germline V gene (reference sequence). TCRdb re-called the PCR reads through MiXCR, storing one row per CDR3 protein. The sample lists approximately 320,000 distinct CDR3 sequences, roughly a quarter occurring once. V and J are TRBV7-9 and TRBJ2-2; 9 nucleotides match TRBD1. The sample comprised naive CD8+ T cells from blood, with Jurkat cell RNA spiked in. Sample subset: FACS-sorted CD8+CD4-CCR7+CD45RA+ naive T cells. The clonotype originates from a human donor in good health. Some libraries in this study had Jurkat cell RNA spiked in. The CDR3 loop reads CASSSYRGPTGELFF. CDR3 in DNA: TGTGCCAGCAGCTCTTACAGGGGGCCCACCGGGGAGCTGTTTTTT.